The 23 T cell receptor beta chains reported below all come from one sample, sequenced in a study of OX40 agonist ivuxolimab in advanced cancers. Using immunoSEQ multiplex PCR, the repertoire was profiled, and TCRdb retains in-frame clones only, with some absent. The sample carries tens of thousands of clones, just over 85% recorded once. The source material was CD4+ or CD8+ T cells sorted from blood, sampled in a trial of the OX40 agonist ivuxolimab. Receptors were obtained from an adult with an advanced solid tumor such as melanoma, head and neck, liver or kidney cancer.

This clone was observed once. The rearrangement joins TRBV10-3 to TRBJ1-3; D not certain. V lost 7 bases and J lost 0, with 19 bases in between. CDR1 is ENHRY and CDR2 is SYGVKD in the germline V gene. The CDR3 sequence is 17 residues long. DNA for the CDR3: TGTGCCATCAAATCAGGTTCGAAGTTTTTCTCTGGAAACACCATATATTTT. This translates into CAIKSGSKFFSGNTIYF.

The rearrangement links TRBV9 to TRBJ1-1, with a weak D call TRBD1 (5 bases). The germline V and J ends were trimmed by 4 bases and 0 bases, with 10 bases remaining between them. CDR3 size: 14 residues. From germline, CDR1 is SGDLS and CDR2 YYNGEE. This CDR3 reads CASSRETVNTEAFF. Written as DNA, the CDR3 is TGTGCCAGCAGCCGGGAGACAGTGAACACTGAAGCTTTCTTT.

The V call is TRBV2, the J call TRBJ2-1; no reliable D call. The CDR3 consists of 14 residues. V was cut by 6 bases and J by 0 bases, with 9 bases left in between. Looked up from germline, CDR1 is SNHLY and CDR2 is FYNNEI. CDR3 bases: TGTGCCAGCAGGAACCCGAGCTCCTACAATGAGCAGTTCTTC. It is translated as CASRNPSSYNEQFF.

This clone was seen only a few times. The chain joins TRBV9 to TRBJ1-5; 7 nucleotides match TRBD1. From germline, CDR1 is SGDLS and CDR2 YYNGEE. CDR3 length equals 15 residues. V was pared by 3 bases and J by 3 bases, with 6 bases of the junction left unmatched. CDR3 in amino acids: CASSATGLNNQPQHF. In DNA form, the CDR3 reads TGTGCCAGCAGCGCGACAGGGTTAAACAATCAGCCCCAGCATTTT. The complete variable domain, with remaining parts taken from reference TRBV9 and TRBJ1-5, reads DSGVTQTPKHLITATGQRVTLRCSPRSGDLSVYWYQQSLDQGLQFLIQYYNGEERAKGNILERFSAQQFPDLHSELNLSSLELGDSALYFCASSATGLNNQPQHFGDGTRLSIL.

V gene TRBV5-1 combines with J gene TRBJ2-7, with 11 bases aligning to TRBD1. This CDR3 spans 16 amino acids. Germline CDR1 SGHRS, CDR2 YFSETQ. Germline trimming cut 0 bases from V and 5 bases from J; bases unmatched to any gene: 7. CDR3 DNA: TGCGCCAGCAGCTTGGCCCCGGGACAGGGGGTGGACGAGCAGTACTTC. It specifies CASSLAPGQGVDEQYF.

The J gene is TRBJ1-1, the V gene TRBV6-5; D ambiguous. Germline V gene data show CDR1 as MNHEY and CDR2 as SVGAGI. This CDR3 spans 12 amino acids. V was clipped by 5 bases and J by 7 bases, with 11 bases between them. The CDR3 DNA is TGTGCCAGCAGTCAAAGTTGGGGTGAAGCTTTCTTT. It is translated as CASSQSWGEAFF.

V usage is TRBV9 and J usage is TRBJ1-3; perhaps TRBD1 as D (5 bases). The germline gives CDR1 SGDLS, CDR2 YYNGEE. The CDR3 sequence is 13 residues long. The V end was cut by 7 bases, the J end by 6 bases, with 14 bases between. CDR3 in DNA: TGTGCCAGCGGTCTGGGGGTCACAAACACCATATATTTT. It yields the protein CASGLGVTNTIYF.

The chain recombines TRBV6-1 with TRBJ2-1; 9 nucleotides match TRBD1. There are 16 residues in the CDR3. V shed 2 bases, J shed 1 base, and the junction held 3 bases outside the gene matches. The germline CDR1 and CDR2 sequences are MNHNS and SASEGT. The chain's CDR3 is CASSEQGTGSYNEQFF. CDR3 nucleotides: TGTGCCAGCAGTGAACAAGGGACAGGGTCCTACAATGAGCAGTTCTTC.

CDR3 sequence: CASSLGGGHTGELFF. Written as DNA, the CDR3 is TGTGCCAGCAGCTTAGGCGGGGGCCACACCGGGGAGCTGTTTTTT. The gene calls are TRBV11-1 and TRBJ2-2, with a possible D match to TRBD2 (7 bases). This CDR3 contains 15 residues. Trimming took off 1 base at V and 3 bases at J, with 9 bases between the two ends. The V gene's germline CDR1 is SGHAT and CDR2 FQDESV (reference sequence).

This clone appeared a single time. The chain employs TRBV28 and TRBJ2-7; D is possibly TRBD1 (6 bases). Germline CDR1 and CDR2: MDHEN and SYDVKM. With 8 bases removed from V and 3 bases from J, the gap between germline ends came to 14 bases. This CDR3 is built from 13 residues. CDR3 in amino acids: CASWGTPLYEQYF. In nucleotides, the CDR3 is TGTGCCAGCTGGGGGACACCCCTCTACGAGCAGTACTTC. Looking up the rest from reference TRBV28 and TRBJ2-7 gives the full variable domain: DVKVTQSSRYLVKRTGEKVFLECVQDMDHENMFWYRQDPGLGLRLIYFSYDVKMKEKGDIPEGYSVSREKKERFSLILESASTNQTSMYLCASWGTPLYEQYFGPGTRLTVT.

V and J are TRBV21-1 and TRBJ1-3. TRBV21-1 has pseudogene status. The CDR3 runs 16 residues. DNA for the CDR3: TGTGCCAGCAGCACATTCCTACAACACGCACGAAACACCATATATTTT. Translated: CASSTFLQHARNTIYF.

This clone was seen only a few times. Other DNA sequences within the sample encode an identical CDR3. The V and J genes are TRBV30 and TRBJ1-5, with D hard to call. Looked up from germline, CDR1 is GTSNPN and CDR2 is SVGIG (reference sequence). With 0 bases removed from V and 0 bases from J, the gap between germline ends came to 12 bases. The CDR3 contains 16 residues. The CDR3 sequence is CAWSVRAAYSNQPQHF. The DNA of the CDR3 is TGTGCCTGGAGTGTACGGGCAGCGTATAGCAATCAGCCCCAGCATTTT.

The chain employs TRBV19 and TRBJ2-3; weak D call: TRBD2 (6 bases). Trimming pared 9 bases from V and 4 bases from J, leaving 17 bases between. This CDR3 region has 14 residues. CDR1 and CDR2 from the germline V gene are LNHDA and SQIVND (reference sequence). CDR3 protein: CASHPAGRADTQYF. The CDR3 DNA reads as TGTGCCAGCCACCCTGCGGGGCGCGCAGATACGCAGTATTTT.

The rearrangement joins TRBV4-2 to TRBJ2-4; D is uncertain. Per the germline V gene, CDR1 is LGHNA and CDR2 is YNFKEQ. The V end was cut by 0 bases, the J end by 7 bases, with 16 bases between. CDR3 length equals 16 residues. CDR3 DNA sequence: TGTGCCAGCAGCCAAGATAGTCCCAGGTTGAAGAACATTCAGTACTTC. Protein product: CASSQDSPRLKNIQYF.

Turning to this clone: At the DNA level, this CDR3 is encoded by other sequences in the same sample as well. V gene TRBV5-1 combines with J gene TRBJ2-3, with 7 bases identical to TRBD1. V was clipped by 9 bases and J by 0 bases; unmatched bases: 7. This CDR3 has 14 amino acids. The germline CDR1 and CDR2 sequences are SGHRS and YFSETQ. DNA for the CDR3: TGCGCCATCCGACAGGGACCTAGCACAGATACGCAGTATTTT. The encoded protein is CAIRQGPSTDTQYF.

The rearrangement uses TRBV6-5 and TRBJ2-7, with D uncertain. CDR1 MNHEY and CDR2 SVGAGI come from the germline V gene. The CDR3 has 14 residues. The V gene lost 5 bases and the J gene lost 6 bases, with 17 bases spanning the gap. This chain's CDR3 is CASSPPSKVSEQYF. The CDR3, as DNA: TGTGCCAGCAGTCCCCCATCGAAAGTCTCCGAGCAGTACTTC.

The V gene is TRBV2, the J gene TRBJ1-5; 9 bases agree with TRBD1. Germline values: CDR1 SNHLY, CDR2 FYNNEI. The trim removed 6 bases at V and 7 bases at J, leaving 10 bases unmatched. The CDR3 has 15 residues. The CDR3, as DNA: TGTGCCAGCAGGGACTCCGGGACAGGGAAGCAGCCCCAGCATTTT. Translating gives CASRDSGTGKQPQHF.

This clone was seen just once. The rearrangement joins TRBV6-5 to TRBJ1-1; D is unclear. The CDR3 is made up of 14 amino acids. Trimming removed 2 bases at V and 4 bases at J, with 11 bases between. Germline assignment: CDR1 MNHEY and CDR2 SVGAGI. The CDR3 DNA is TGTGCCAGCAGTTACGACTGGAGCCCCACTGAAGCTTTCTTT. Protein sequence: CASSYDWSPTEAFF.

Only one count was recorded for this clone. The gene calls are TRBV2 and TRBJ2-2, with no clear D. Trimming shortened V by 6 bases and J by 7 bases, and 9 bases separated the two germline ends. The CDR3 is made up of 12 amino acids. The germline V gene has CDR1 SNHLY and CDR2 FYNNEI. The CDR3, as DNA: TGTGCCAGCAGCGTTGAAGGCGGGGAGCTGTTTTTT. Protein product: CASSVEGGELFF. The variable domain in full, with the rest retrieved from reference TRBV2 and TRBJ2-2, is EPEVTQTPSHQVTQMGQEVILRCVPISNHLYFYWYRQILGQKVEFLVSFYNNEISEKSEIFDDQFSVERPDGSNFTLKIRSTKLEDSAMYFCASSVEGGELFFGEGSRLTVL.

The V call is TRBV19, the J call TRBJ1-2; unclear D gene. Trimming shortened V by 3 bases and J by 8 bases, and 16 bases separated the two germline ends. Germline V gene data show CDR1 as LNHDA and CDR2 as SQIVND (reference sequence). The CDR3 is 14 residues long. The chain's CDR3 is CASSIGASRNGYTF. CDR3 DNA sequence: TGTGCCAGTAGTATCGGAGCTTCACGGAACGGCTACACCTTC. Complete variable domain (other parts from reference TRBV19 and TRBJ1-2): DGGITQSPKYLFRKEGQNVTLSCEQNLNHDAMYWYRQDPGQGLRLIYYSQIVNDFQKGDIAEGYSVSREKKESFPLTVTSAQKNPTAFYLCASSIGASRNGYTFGSGTRLTVV.

This clone was detected once. This chain joins TRBV7-9 and TRBJ2-5; no reliable D call. The CDR3 contains 12 residues. Germline lookup yields CDR1 SEHNR and CDR2 FQNEAQ (reference sequence). With 6 bases removed from V and 1 base from J, the gap between germline ends came to 6 bases. The CDR3 sequence: CASRLIQETQYF. CDR3 nucleotide sequence: TGTGCCAGCAGACTGATCCAAGAGACCCAGTACTTC.

The CDR3 DNA reads TGCGCCAGCAGCTTGGGCCTGGGATGGGACGAGCAGTACTTC. Protein: CASSLGLGWDEQYF. The chain has TRBV5-1 and TRBJ2-7, with D hard to call. V dropped 0 bases and J dropped 5 bases, with 12 bases sitting between them. CDR3 length: 14 residues. Germline lookup yields CDR1 SGHRS and CDR2 YFSETQ.

This clone was found once. The gene calls are TRBV5-1 and TRBJ1-3; 8 positions agree with TRBD1. The CDR3 runs 16 residues. Germline CDR1 and CDR2: SGHRS and YFSETQ. The ends lost 2 bases at V and 2 bases at J; junction bases unmatched: 6. In DNA form, the CDR3 reads TGCGCCAGCAGCTTCGGACAGGGTGGGACTGGAAACACCATATATTTT. Translating it yields CASSFGQGGTGNTIYF.